What follows are 24 T cell receptor beta chains derived from one specimen sequenced in a study of T cells in Graves' hyperthyroidism and ophthalmopathy. Amplification of TCR beta CDR3 regions was performed using RNA transcripts as template. HTBI primers drove first-round RT-PCR of the TCR CDR3. Via MiXCR, TCRdb re-called the multiplex PCR reads, giving one row per CDR3 protein. The data contain about 420,000 distinct CDR3 sequences, roughly 14% of them singletons. Sequencing input: blood. These receptors were collected from a woman aged 18 to 35 with Graves' hyperthyroidism.

There are a few counts of this clonotype. The chain joins TRBV2 to TRBJ2-2; 10 nucleotides agree with TRBD2. The CDR3 is 17 residues long. Germline assignment: CDR1 SNHLY and CDR2 FYNNEI. J gave up 6 bases and V 5 bases, and 12 bases lay outside the gene matches. The CDR3 loop is CASSPPLAGVSPGELFF. The CDR3 DNA follows: TGTGCCAGCAGTCCCCCCCTAGCGGGAGTTTCTCCCGGGGAGCTGTTTTTT. Looking up the rest from reference TRBV2 and TRBJ2-2 gives the full variable domain: EPEVTQTPSHQVTQMGQEVILRCVPISNHLYFYWYRQILGQKVEFLVSFYNNEISEKSEIFDDQFSVERPDGSNFTLKIRSTKLEDSAMYFCASSPPLAGVSPGELFFGEGSRLTVL.

This clonotype has just a few counts. The J gene is TRBJ2-1, the V gene TRBV10-3; 12 bases line up with TRBD1. The CDR3 has 13 amino acids. CDR1 is ENHRY and CDR2 is SYGVKD in the germline V gene. V trimming: 11 bases; J trimming: 7 bases; junction bases outside the gene matches: 6. In DNA form, the CDR3 reads TGTGCCGCAGGGACAGGGGGCACGAATGAGCAGTTCTTC. This codes for CAAGTGGTNEQFF.

This clonotype showed up just a few times. The rearrangement links TRBV10-3 to TRBJ2-5; 10 bases match TRBD2. V was pared by 10 bases and J by 3 bases, with 8 bases of the junction left unmatched. CDR1 is ENHRY and CDR2 is SYGVKD in the germline V gene. The CDR3 runs 14 residues. As DNA, the CDR3 is TGTGCCACACGGGATCTAGCGGGAGAAGAGACCCAGTACTTC. As protein: CATRDLAGEETQYF.

This clonotype was counted at least ten times. The chain recombines TRBV20-1 with TRBJ2-7, with TRBD2 matching over 11 bases. Germline V CDR1 and CDR2: DFQATT, SNEGSKA (reference sequence). There are 15 residues in the CDR3. The junction had 7 bases not matched to a gene; V was cut back by 5 bases and J by 1 base. The CDR3 region is CSAGAGTSGSYEQYF. The CDR3 DNA is TGCAGTGCTGGAGCCGGGACTAGCGGTTCCTACGAGCAGTACTTC.

This clonotype turned up a few times. V and J are TRBV28 and TRBJ1-4; D is uncertain. With 5 bases removed from V and 7 bases from J, the gap between germline ends came to 17 bases. Germline-derived CDR1 and CDR2 are MDHEN and SYDVKM. The CDR3 is 15 amino acids. The CDR3 DNA reads TGTGCCAGCAGTAACACCGGCATAAGAGGTGAAAAACTGTTTTTT. This gives the protein CASSNTGIRGEKLFF.

This clonotype was seen many times. The rearrangement uses TRBV11-2 and TRBJ2-1; either TRBD1 or TRBD2 may fit D (5 bases each). V lost 5 bases and J 4 bases, leaving 15 bases between the germline ends. In germline, CDR1 is SGHAT, CDR2 FQNNGV. The CDR3 loop spans 15 amino acids. This CDR3 is CASSLDGTGYNEQFF. The CDR3 DNA follows: TGTGCCAGCAGCCTGGATGGGACGGGGTACAATGAGCAGTTCTTC. Combining the CDR3 with reference TRBV11-2 and TRBJ2-1 gives the whole variable domain EAGVAQSPRYKIIEKRQSVAFWCNPISGHATLYWYQQILGQGPKLLIQFQNNGVVDDSQLPKDRFSAERLKGVDSTLKIQPAKLEDSAVYLCASSLDGTGYNEQFFGPGTRLTVL.

With regard to this clonotype: A much larger clone lies one base from this, so it may be a read error. The V and J genes are TRBV11-1 and TRBJ1-6; TRBD1 is a possible D gene (5 bases). V was clipped by 1 base and J by 11 bases, with 9 bases between them. Germline CDR1 reads SGHAT; CDR2 reads FQDESV (reference sequence). There are 13 residues in the CDR3. CDR3 residues: CASSLVVGPPLHF. The CDR3 DNA is TGTGCCAGCAGCTTAGTCGTGGGACCACCCCTCCACTTT.

The chain links TRBV4-3 to TRBJ2-5; D possibly corresponds to TRBD2 (7 bases). CDR1 is LGHNA and CDR2 is YSLEER in the germline V gene. The length of the CDR3 is 16 residues. V was clipped by 4 bases and J by 1 base, with 16 bases between them. This chain's CDR3 is CASSLLEGGPQETQYF. CDR3 nucleotides: TGCGCCAGCAGCCTCTTAGAGGGGGGGCCCCAAGAGACCCAGTACTTC.

In this sample, this clonotype turned up a few times. The rearrangement joins TRBV6-2 or TRBV6-3 to TRBJ2-1, with TRBD2 as a possible D gene (7 bases). Germline CDR1 reads MNHEY; CDR2 reads SVGEGT. This CDR3 has 19 amino acids. The V and J ends lost 6 bases and 4 bases respectively, with 28 bases between them. The CDR3 spells CASSPKGGRGPSSYNEQFF. DNA of the CDR3: TGTGCCAGCAGCCCCAAGGGGGGGCGGGGGCCATCCTCGTACAATGAGCAGTTCTTC.

V and J are TRBV6-2 or TRBV6-3 and TRBJ2-1; TRBD2 is a possible D gene (6 bases). Per the germline V gene, CDR1 is MNHEY and CDR2 is SVGEGT. This CDR3 is built from 16 residues. V was cut by 5 bases and J by 0 bases, with 14 bases left in between. This CDR3 reads CASSMGGINSYNEQFF. CDR3 bases: TGTGCCAGCAGTATGGGGGGAATCAACTCCTACAATGAGCAGTTCTTC.

At least ten counts were recorded for this clonotype. The V call is TRBV3-1, the J call TRBJ1-5; D is undetermined. Germline loops: CDR1 LGHDT, CDR2 YNNKEL (reference sequence). V was trimmed by 0 bases and J by 4 bases, leaving 7 bases between them. The CDR3 is 14 residues long. CDR3 protein: CASSQDLRNQPQHF. The DNA of the CDR3 is TGTGCCAGCAGCCAAGATCTTCGTAATCAGCCCCAGCATTTT.

The rearrangement joins TRBV12-3 or TRBV12-4 to TRBJ1-1; D possibly corresponds to TRBD1 (5 bases). V dropped 6 bases and J dropped 1 base, with 15 bases sitting between them. The CDR3 is made up of 15 amino acids. The CDR3 reads CASSLRGPGNTEAFF. The CDR3 coding sequence is TGTGCCAGCAGCCTACGGGGCCCTGGGAACACTGAAGCTTTCTTT.

This clonotype turned up a few times. The rearrangement uses TRBV6-1 and TRBJ1-5; unclear D gene. The CDR3 extends over 11 amino acids. Looked up from germline, CDR1 is MNHNS and CDR2 is SASEGT. Trimming pared 2 bases from V and 10 bases from J, leaving 6 bases between. The CDR3 sequence: CASSEPYPQHF. The CDR3 bases are TGTGCCAGCAGTGAACCGTACCCCCAGCATTTT.

This clonotype was detected many times. The chain employs TRBV5-5 and TRBJ1-5; D might be TRBD1 (5 bases). The germline V and J ends were trimmed by 1 base and 1 base, with 9 bases remaining between them. This CDR3 has 15 amino acids. Germline CDR1 and CDR2: SGHKS and YYEKEE (reference sequence). Written as DNA, the CDR3 is TGTGCCAGCAGCTTGACAGGCTTAAGCAATCAGCCCCAGCATTTT. Its translation is CASSLTGLSNQPQHF. Variable domain in full (rest from reference TRBV5-5 and TRBJ1-5): DAGVTQSPTHLIKTRGQQVTLRCSPISGHKSVSWYQQVLGQGPQFIFQYYEKEERGRGNFPDRFSARQFPNYSSELNVNALLLGDSALYLCASSLTGLSNQPQHFGDGTRLSIL.

This clonotype was seen a few times. Mismatch with germline at one junction end may stem from a read error. The chain carries TRBV11-2 and TRBJ2-4, with D perhaps TRBD1 (6 bases). This CDR3 has 16 amino acids. CDR1 is SGHAT, CDR2 FQNNGV, per germline. The chain's CDR3 is CASSWGTYLAKSIQYF. CDR3 DNA sequence: TGTGCCAGCAGCTGGGGGACATATCTAGCCAAAAGCATTCAGTACTTC.

This clonotype was recorded many times. V gene TRBV7-6 combines with J gene TRBJ1-2; D is ambiguous. Germline CDR1 SGHVS, CDR2 FNYEAQ. V shed 2 bases and J shed 4 bases, with 14 bases lying between them. The CDR3 has 15 amino acids. The CDR3 reads CASSLTPSTSYGYTF. CDR3 sequence (DNA): TGTGCCAGCAGCTTAACCCCATCCACTAGCTATGGCTACACCTTC.

The gene calls are TRBV10-3 and TRBJ2-3; D gene unclear. Deletions cut 6 bases from V and 2 bases from J, with 9 bases between. Germline lookup yields CDR1 ENHRY and CDR2 SYGVKD. The CDR3 has 13 amino acids. The CDR3 coding sequence is TGTGCCATCAGGACGGCTATCACAGATACGCAGTATTTT. Translated: CAIRTAITDTQYF.

The rearrangement links TRBV7-9 to TRBJ2-7; 8 positions match TRBD2. Germline V gene sequence: CDR1 SEHNR, CDR2 FQNEAQ (reference sequence). With V trimmed by 0 bases and J by 1 base, 8 bases remained unmatched. This CDR3 spans 17 amino acids. CDR3 coding DNA: TGTGCCAGCAGCTTAGCGCTAACCGGGAGGGGGTCCTACGAGCAGTACTTC. This codes for CASSLALTGRGSYEQYF.

This clonotype was seen a few times. The CDR3 loop is CASSGRTVSSYEQYF. The CDR3 DNA reads TGTGCCAGCAGCGGCCGGACAGTTAGCTCCTACGAGCAGTACTTC. This chain connects TRBV7-9 to TRBJ2-7; weak D call: TRBD1 (6 bases). Between the trimmed V and J ends, which lost 5 bases and 0 bases, there was a span of 14 bases. The CDR3 loop spans 15 amino acids. Looked up from germline, CDR1 is SEHNR and CDR2 is FQNEAQ (reference sequence).

As concerns this clonotype: A much larger clone sits a single nucleotide away, making a read error possible. V usage is TRBV10-3 and J usage is TRBJ2-7, with D uncertain. Trimming stripped 5 bases from V and 2 bases from J, with 10 bases between. The CDR3 totals 13 residues. Germline loops: CDR1 ENHRY, CDR2 SYGVKD. CDR3 nucleotide sequence: TGTGCCATCAGTTACTCTGCGCCCTACGAGCAGTACTTC. Translated, it gives CAISYSAPYEQYF.

The table lists this clonotype with many counts. The CDR3 nucleotides read TGTGCCAGCAGGACATCCAGATTAGCGGAAAGCTCCTACAATGAGCAGTTCTTC. Its protein product is CASRTSRLAESSYNEQFF. V gene TRBV2 combines with J gene TRBJ2-1, with D possibly being TRBD2 (6 bases). Per the germline V gene, CDR1 is SNHLY and CDR2 is FYNNEI. This CDR3 spans 18 amino acids. V lost 6 bases and J 0 bases, leaving 21 bases between the germline ends.

This clonotype was observed many times. This chain links TRBV7-2 with TRBJ2-7; 9 bases line up with TRBD1. Germline CDR1 reads SGHTA; CDR2 reads FQGNSA. V dropped 0 bases and J dropped 3; count of bases not matched to a gene: 6. The CDR3 is made up of 16 amino acids. This CDR3 reads CASSLASGQGVYEQYF. In DNA, the CDR3 is TGTGCCAGCAGCTTAGCGTCGGGACAGGGTGTCTACGAGCAGTACTTC. The whole variable domain, filled in from reference TRBV7-2 and TRBJ2-7, reads GAGVSQSPSNKVTEKGKDVELRCDPISGHTALYWYRQSLGQGLEFLIYFQGNSAPDKSGLPSDRFSAERTGGSVSTLTIQRTQQEDSAVYLCASSLASGQGVYEQYFGPGTRLTVT.

This clonotype has ten or more counts. The rearrangement uses TRBV5-8 and TRBJ2-2; TRBD1 agrees at 8 bases. Germline values: CDR1 SGHTS, CDR2 YDEGEE. The J segment lost 4 bases and the V segment lost 5 bases, leaving 10 bases of the junction unmatched. This CDR3 has 16 residues. The CDR3 nucleotides read TGTGCCAGCAGGTCTGGACAGGGTGGGATCACCGGGGAGCTGTTTTTT. Protein product: CASRSGQGGITGELFF.

This clonotype was detected only a few times. This chain connects TRBV5-1 to TRBJ2-5, with D unresolved. The V gene lost 3 bases and the J gene lost 3 bases, with 12 bases spanning the gap. Germline lookup yields CDR1 SGHRS and CDR2 YFSETQ. The CDR3 runs 14 residues. This chain's CDR3 is CASSYRRGKETQYF. Written as DNA, the CDR3 is TGCGCCAGCAGCTACCGCAGAGGAAAAGAGACCCAGTACTTC.